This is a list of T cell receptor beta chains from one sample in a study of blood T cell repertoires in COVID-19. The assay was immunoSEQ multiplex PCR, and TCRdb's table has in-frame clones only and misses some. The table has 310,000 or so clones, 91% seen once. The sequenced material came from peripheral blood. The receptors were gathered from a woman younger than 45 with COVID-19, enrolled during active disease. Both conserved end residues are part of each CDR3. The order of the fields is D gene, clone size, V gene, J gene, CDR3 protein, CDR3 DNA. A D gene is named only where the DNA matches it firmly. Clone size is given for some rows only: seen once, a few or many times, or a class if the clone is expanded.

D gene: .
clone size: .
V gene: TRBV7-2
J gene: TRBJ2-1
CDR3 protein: CASSLRGLPYNEQFF
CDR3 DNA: TGTGCCAGCAGCTTAAGGGGATTGCCCTACAATGAGCAGTTCTTC

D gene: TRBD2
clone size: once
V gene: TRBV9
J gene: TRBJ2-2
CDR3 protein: CASRRLAVDTGELFF
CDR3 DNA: TGTGCCAGCAGGAGACTAGCGGTAGACACCGGGGAGCTGTTTTTT

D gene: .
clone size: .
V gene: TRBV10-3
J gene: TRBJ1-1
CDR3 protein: CAIRPGGTEAFF
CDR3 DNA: TGTGCCATCAGGCCGGGAGGTACTGAAGCTTTCTTT

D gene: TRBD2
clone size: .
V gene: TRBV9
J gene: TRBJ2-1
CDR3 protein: CASSKAGTSGTPQFF
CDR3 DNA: TGTGCCAGCAGCAAGGCCGGGACTAGCGGGACCCCGCAGTTCTTC

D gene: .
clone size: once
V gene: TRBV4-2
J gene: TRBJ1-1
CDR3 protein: CASSELGQNTEAFF
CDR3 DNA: TGTGCCAGCAGCGAGTTGGGACAGAACACTGAAGCTTTCTTT

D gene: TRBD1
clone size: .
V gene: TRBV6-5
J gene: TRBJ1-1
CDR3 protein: CASNRGQAGNTEAFF
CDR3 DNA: TGTGCCAGCAACAGGGGGCAGGCGGGGAACACTGAAGCTTTCTTT

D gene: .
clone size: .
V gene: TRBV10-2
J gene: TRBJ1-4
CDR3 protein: CATAGGRGEKLFF
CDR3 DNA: TGCGCCACCGCCGGCGGGAGGGGGGAAAAACTGTTTTTT

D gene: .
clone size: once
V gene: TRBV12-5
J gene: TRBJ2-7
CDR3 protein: CASGSGLYYEQYF
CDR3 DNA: TGTGCTAGTGGTTCGGGACTTTACTACGAGCAGTACTTC

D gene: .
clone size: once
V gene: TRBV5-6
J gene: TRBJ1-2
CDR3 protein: CASSQGRGYGYTF
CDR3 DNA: TGTGCCAGCAGCCAGGGAAGGGGATATGGCTACACCTTC

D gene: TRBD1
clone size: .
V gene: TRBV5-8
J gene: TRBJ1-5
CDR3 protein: CASSLYRQGSNQPQHF
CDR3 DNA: TGTGCCAGCAGCTTGTATCGACAGGGGTCCAATCAGCCCCAGCATTTT

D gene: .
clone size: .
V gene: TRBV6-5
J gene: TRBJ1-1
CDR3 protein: CASSYSGGNTEAFF
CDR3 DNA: TGTGCCAGCAGTTACTCCGGCGGGAACACTGAAGCTTTCTTT

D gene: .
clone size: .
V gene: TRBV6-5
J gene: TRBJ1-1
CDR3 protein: CASARGGEAFF
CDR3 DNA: TGTGCCAGCGCTAGGGGGGGTGAAGCTTTCTTT

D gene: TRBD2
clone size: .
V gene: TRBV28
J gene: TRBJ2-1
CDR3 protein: CASSFPRDYYNEQFF
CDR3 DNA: TGTGCCAGCAGTTTTCCCAGGGACTACTACAATGAGCAGTTCTTC

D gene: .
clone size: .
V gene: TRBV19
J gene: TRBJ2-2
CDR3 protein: CASTKGGNPGTGELFF
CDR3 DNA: TGTGCCAGTACCAAGGGGGGGAACCCAGGCACCGGGGAGCTGTTTTTT

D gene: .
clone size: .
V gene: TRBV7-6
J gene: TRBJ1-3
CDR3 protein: CASSRGTSHSGNTIYF
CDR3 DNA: TGTGCCAGCAGCCGAGGGACAAGCCACTCTGGAAACACCATATATTTT

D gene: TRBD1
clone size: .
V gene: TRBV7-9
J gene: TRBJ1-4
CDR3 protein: CASSQGQDNEKLFF
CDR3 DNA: TGTGCCAGCAGCCAGGGACAGGATAATGAAAAACTGTTTTTT

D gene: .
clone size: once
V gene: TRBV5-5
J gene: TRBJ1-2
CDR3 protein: CASSFDSTSDYGYTF
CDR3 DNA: TGTGCCAGCAGCTTCGACAGCACCTCAGACTATGGCTACACCTTC

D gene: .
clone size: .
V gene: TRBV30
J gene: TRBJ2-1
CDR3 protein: CAWSDAGEQFF
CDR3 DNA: TGTGCCTGGAGTGATGCGGGTGAGCAGTTCTTC

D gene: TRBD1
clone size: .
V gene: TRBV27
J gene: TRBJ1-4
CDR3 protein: CASRPLGQGNEKLFF
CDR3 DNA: TGTGCCAGCAGGCCCTTGGGACAGGGTAATGAAAAACTGTTTTTT

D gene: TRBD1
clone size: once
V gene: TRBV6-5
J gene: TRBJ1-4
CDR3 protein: CASTRQGREKLFF
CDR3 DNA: TGTGCCAGCACCCGACAGGGGAGGGAAAAACTGTTTTTT

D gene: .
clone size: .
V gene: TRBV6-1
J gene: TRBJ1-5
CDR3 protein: CASSEYWGNSNQPQHF
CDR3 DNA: TGTGCCAGCAGTGAATATTGGGGCAATAGCAATCAGCCCCAGCATTTT

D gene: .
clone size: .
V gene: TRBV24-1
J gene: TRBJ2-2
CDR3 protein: CATSELPGELFF
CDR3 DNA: TGTGCCACCAGTGAACTACCCGGGGAGCTGTTTTTT

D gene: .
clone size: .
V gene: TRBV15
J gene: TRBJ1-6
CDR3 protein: CATSRELSSYNSPLHF
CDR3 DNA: TGTGCCACCAGCAGAGAACTGAGCTCCTATAATTCACCCCTCCACTTT

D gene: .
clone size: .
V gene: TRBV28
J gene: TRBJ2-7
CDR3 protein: CASSRFGTLRDEQYF
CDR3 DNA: TGTGCCAGCAGTAGATTCGGGACACTACGGGACGAGCAGTACTTC

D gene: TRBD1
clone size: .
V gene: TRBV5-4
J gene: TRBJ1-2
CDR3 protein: CASRPDRGSGRYGYTF
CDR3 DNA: TGTGCCAGCAGACCAGACAGGGGGTCCGGTCGCTATGGCTACACCTTC

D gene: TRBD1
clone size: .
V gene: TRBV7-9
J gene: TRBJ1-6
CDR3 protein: CASSPGQGAGYSPLHF
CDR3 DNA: TGTGCCAGCAGCCCCGGACAGGGGGCTGGGTATTCACCCCTCCACTTT

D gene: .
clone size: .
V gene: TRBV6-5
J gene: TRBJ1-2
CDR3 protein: CAAGQSPNYGYTF
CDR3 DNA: TGTGCCGCAGGACAGAGCCCAAACTATGGCTACACCTTC

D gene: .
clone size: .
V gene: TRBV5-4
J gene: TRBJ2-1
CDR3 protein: CASRAGTETYNEQFF
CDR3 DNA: TGTGCCAGCAGGGCCGGGACTGAAACCTACAATGAGCAGTTCTTC

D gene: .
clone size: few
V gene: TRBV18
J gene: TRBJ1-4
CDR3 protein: CASSPGAGDEKLFF
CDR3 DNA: TGTGCCAGCTCACCGGGCGCAGGGGATGAAAAACTGTTTTTT

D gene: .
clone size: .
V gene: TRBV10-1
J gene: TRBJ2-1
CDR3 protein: CASSETDNEQFF
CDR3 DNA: TGCGCCAGCAGTGAAACAGACAATGAGCAGTTCTTC

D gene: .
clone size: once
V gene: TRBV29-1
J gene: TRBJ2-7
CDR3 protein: CSVRGATSDEQYF
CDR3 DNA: TGCAGCGTTCGCGGGGCTACCTCGGACGAGCAGTACTTC

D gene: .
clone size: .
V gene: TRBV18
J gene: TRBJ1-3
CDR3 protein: CASSPPTGSSGNTIYF
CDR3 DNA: TGTGCCAGCTCACCACCGACGGGGAGCTCTGGAAACACCATATATTTT

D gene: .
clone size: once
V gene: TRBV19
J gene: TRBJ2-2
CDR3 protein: CASSIGGQGSGELFF
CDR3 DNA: TGTGCCAGTAGTATAGGAGGGCAGGGGTCCGGGGAGCTGTTTTTT

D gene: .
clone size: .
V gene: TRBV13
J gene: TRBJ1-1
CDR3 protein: CASSLQGGNTEAFF
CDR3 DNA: TGTGCCAGCAGCTTGCAGGGTGGGAACACTGAAGCTTTCTTT

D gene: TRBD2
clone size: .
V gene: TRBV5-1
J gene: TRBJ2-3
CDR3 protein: CASSLGSGSTDTQYF
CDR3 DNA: TGCGCCAGCAGCTTGGGTAGCGGGAGTACAGATACGCAGTATTTT

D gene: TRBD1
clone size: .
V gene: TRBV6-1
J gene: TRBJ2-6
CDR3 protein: CASREFRTGGRTGANVLTF
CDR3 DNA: TGTGCCAGCAGGGAATTTCGGACAGGGGGCAGGACTGGGGCCAACGTCCTGACTTTC

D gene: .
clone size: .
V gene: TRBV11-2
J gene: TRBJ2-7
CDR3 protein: CASSLGRLAYSSYEQYF
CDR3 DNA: TGTGCCAGCAGCTTGGGGAGGCTAGCGTATAGCTCCTACGAGCAGTACTTC

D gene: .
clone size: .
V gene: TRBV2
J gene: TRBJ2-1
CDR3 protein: CASTKPGLEGTEQFF
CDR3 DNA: TGTGCCAGCACTAAACCGGGACTGGAAGGAACTGAGCAGTTCTTC

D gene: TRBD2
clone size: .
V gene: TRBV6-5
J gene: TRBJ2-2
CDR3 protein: CASSYSGGRNTGELFF
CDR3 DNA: TGTGCCAGCAGTTACTCCGGCGGGAGGAACACCGGGGAGCTGTTTTTT

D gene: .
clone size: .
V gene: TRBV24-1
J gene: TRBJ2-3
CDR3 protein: CATSDPQNTDTQYF
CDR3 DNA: TGTGCCACCAGTGACCCACAGAACACAGATACGCAGTATTTT

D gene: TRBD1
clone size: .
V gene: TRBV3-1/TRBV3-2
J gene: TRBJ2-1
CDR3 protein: CASSQEGQGSGEQFF
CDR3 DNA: TGTGCCAGCAGCCAAGAGGGACAGGGGTCGGGTGAGCAGTTCTTC

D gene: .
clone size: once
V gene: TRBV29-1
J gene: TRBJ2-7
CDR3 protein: CSVEDRAGTYEQYF
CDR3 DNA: TGCAGCGTTGAAGATCGGGCAGGGACCTACGAGCAGTACTTC

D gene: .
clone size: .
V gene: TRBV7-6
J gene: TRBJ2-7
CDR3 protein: CASSLRPLVEQYF
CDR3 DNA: TGTGCCAGCAGCTTACGCCCGTTAGTAGAGCAGTACTTC

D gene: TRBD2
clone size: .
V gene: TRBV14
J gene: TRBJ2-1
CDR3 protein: CASSQRLAGVSEQFF
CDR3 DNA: TGTGCCAGCAGCCAAAGGCTAGCGGGAGTTTCTGAGCAGTTCTTC

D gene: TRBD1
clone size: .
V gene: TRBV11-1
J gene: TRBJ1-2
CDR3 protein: CASSPGTGLNYGYTF
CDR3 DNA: TGTGCCAGCAGCCCCGGGACAGGTCTTAACTATGGCTACACCTTC

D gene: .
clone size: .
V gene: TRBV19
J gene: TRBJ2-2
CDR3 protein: CASSTASGDTGELFF
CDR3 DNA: TGTGCCAGTAGTACGGCGAGCGGAGACACCGGGGAGCTGTTTTTT

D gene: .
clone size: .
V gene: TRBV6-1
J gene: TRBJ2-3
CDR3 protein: CASSARRTESTDTQYF
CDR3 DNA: TGTGCCAGCAGTGCCCGACGGACAGAGAGCACAGATACGCAGTATTTT

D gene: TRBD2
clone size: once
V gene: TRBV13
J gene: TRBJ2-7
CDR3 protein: CASSLTSLAVPPYEQYF
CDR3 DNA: TGTGCCAGCAGCTTAACCTCTCTAGCGGTTCCCCCCTACGAGCAGTACTTC

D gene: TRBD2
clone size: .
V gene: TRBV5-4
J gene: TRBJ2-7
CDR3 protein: CASSSGTSGSRTGEQYF
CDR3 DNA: TGTGCCAGCAGCTCCGGGACTAGCGGGAGCAGGACTGGCGAGCAGTACTTC

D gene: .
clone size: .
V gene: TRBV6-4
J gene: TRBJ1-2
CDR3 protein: CASSDGSGYGYTF
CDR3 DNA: TGTGCCAGCAGTGACGGCTCAGGGTACGGCTACACCTTC

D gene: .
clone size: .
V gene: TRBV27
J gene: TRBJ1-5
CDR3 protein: CASSLSIDPLGALSQPQHF
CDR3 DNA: TGTGCCAGCAGTTTATCGATTGACCCGCTGGGGGCGTTGAGTCAGCCCCAGCATTTT

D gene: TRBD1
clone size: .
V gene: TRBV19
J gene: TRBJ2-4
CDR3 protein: CASSPGQGRLKNIQYF
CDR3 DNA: TGTGCCAGTAGTCCCGGACAGGGGAGGTTAAAAAACATTCAGTACTTC

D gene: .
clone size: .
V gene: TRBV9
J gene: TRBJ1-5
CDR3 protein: CASSVGGYQPQHF
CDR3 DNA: TGTGCCAGCAGCGTAGGAGGGTATCAGCCCCAGCATTTT

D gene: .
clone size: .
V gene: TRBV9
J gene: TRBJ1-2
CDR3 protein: CASSLSLGGNNYGYTF
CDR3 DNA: TGTGCCAGCAGCCTAAGCTTGGGGGGGAATAACTATGGCTACACCTTC